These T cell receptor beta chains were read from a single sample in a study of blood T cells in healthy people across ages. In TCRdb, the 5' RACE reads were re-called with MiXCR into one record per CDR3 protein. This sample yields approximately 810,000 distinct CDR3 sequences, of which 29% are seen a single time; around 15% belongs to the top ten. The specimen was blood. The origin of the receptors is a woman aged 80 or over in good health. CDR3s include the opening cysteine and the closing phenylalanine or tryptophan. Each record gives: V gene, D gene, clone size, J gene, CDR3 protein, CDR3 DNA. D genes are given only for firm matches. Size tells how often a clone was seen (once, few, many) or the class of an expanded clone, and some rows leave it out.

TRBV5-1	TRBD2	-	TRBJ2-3	CASSLLGLAGGGRTDTQYF	TGCGCCAGCAGCCTATTGGGACTAGCGGGGGGGGGTCGCACAGATACGCAGTATTTT
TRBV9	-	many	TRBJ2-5	CASTLRGSGQETQYF	TGTGCCAGCACCCTGAGGGGTTCGGGACAAGAGACCCAGTACTTC
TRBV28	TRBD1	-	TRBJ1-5	CTTSRDSMIYSNQPQHF	TGTACGACCAGCCGGGACAGCATGATTTATAGCAATCAGCCCCAGCATTTT
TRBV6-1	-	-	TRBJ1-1	CASSGPGAVTEAFF	TGTGCCAGCAGTGGGCCCGGGGCGGTCACTGAAGCTTTCTTT
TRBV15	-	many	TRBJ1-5	CATSRDPGRNQPQHF	TGTGCCACCAGCAGAGATCCAGGGAGGAATCAGCCCCAGCATTTT
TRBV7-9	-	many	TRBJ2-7	CASSSGGRSSYEQYF	TGTGCCAGCAGCTCCGGGGGGCGTAGCTCCTACGAGCAGTACTTC
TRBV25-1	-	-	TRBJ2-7	CASTRGYSYEQYF	TGTGCCAGTACCCGGGGGTACTCCTACGAGCAGTACTTC
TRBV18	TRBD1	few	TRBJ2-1	CASSPPNRGHNEQFF	TGTGCCAGCTCACCACCGAACAGGGGGCACAATGAGCAGTTCTTC
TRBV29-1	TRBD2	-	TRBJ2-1	CSVGKEGGPGEQFF	TGCAGCGTTGGCAAGGAGGGAGGGCCGGGTGAGCAGTTCTTC
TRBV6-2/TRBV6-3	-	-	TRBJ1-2	CASSYKSAYGCTF	TGTGCCAGCAGTTACAAGTCAGCCTATGGCTGCACCTTC
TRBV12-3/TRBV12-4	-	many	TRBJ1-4	CASSLNRPTGTNEKLFF	TGTGCCAGCAGTCTCAACAGGCCAACGGGAACTAATGAAAAACTGTTTTTT
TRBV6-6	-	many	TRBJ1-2	CASRQTANYGYTF	TGTGCCAGCAGACAGACAGCTAACTATGGCTACACCTTC
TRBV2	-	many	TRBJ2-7	CASSVGRIYEQYF	TGTGCCAGCAGTGTGGGCCGCATCTACGAGCAGTACTTC
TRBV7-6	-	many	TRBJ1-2	CASSLDTHRTSEGYTF	TGTGCCAGCAGCTTAGATACGCACAGGACTTCGGAGGGCTACACCTTC
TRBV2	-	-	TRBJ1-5	CASSEASGSRAGQPQHF	TGTGCCAGCAGTGAAGCGTCGGGGAGCAGGGCGGGTCAGCCCCAGCATTTT
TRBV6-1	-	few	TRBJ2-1	CTSSSGVSYNEQFF	TGTACCAGCAGTTCGGGGGTCTCCTACAATGAGCAGTTCTTC
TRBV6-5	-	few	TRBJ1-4	CASSYLGLGTNEKLFF	TGTGCCAGCAGTTACTTGGGATTGGGAACTAATGAAAAACTGTTTTTT
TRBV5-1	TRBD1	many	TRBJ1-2	CASSVTGGFGYTF	TGCGCCAGCAGCGTAACAGGGGGTTTTGGCTACACCTTC
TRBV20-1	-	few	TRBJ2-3	CSAPDSTDTQYF	TGCAGTGCTCCCGACTCAACAGATACGCAGTATTTT
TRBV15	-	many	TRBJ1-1	CATSRDVGLVTEAFF	TGTGCCACCAGCAGAGATGTGGGTTTGGTCACTGAAGCTTTCTTT
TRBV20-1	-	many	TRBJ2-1	CSARDHTKTYNEQFF	TGCAGTGCTAGAGATCATACGAAAACCTACAATGAGCAGTTCTTC
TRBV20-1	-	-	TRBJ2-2	CSASRSDGTGELFF	TGCAGTGCTAGTCGGTCCGATGGCACCGGGGAGCTGTTTTTT
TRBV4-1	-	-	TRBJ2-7	CASSSSFETYNEQYF	TGCGCCAGCAGCTCCTCCTTCGAGACCTACAATGAGCAGTACTTC
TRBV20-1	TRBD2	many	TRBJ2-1	CSARAGLAGVYNEQFF	TGCAGTGCTAGGGCGGGACTAGCGGGGGTCTACAATGAGCAGTTCTTC
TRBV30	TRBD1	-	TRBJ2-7	CAWSPQGSEQYF	TGTGCCTGGAGTCCACAGGGGAGCGAGCAGTACTTC
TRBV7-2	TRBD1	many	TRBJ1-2	CASSSTGGSYSYGYTF	TGTGCCAGCAGCTCGACAGGGGGCTCGTATAGCTATGGCTACACCTTC
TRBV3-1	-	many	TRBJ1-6	CASSRPTGRGSPLHF	TGTGCCAGCAGCCGCCCGACAGGAAGAGGTTCACCCCTCCACTTT
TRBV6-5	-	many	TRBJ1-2	CASSSLRGGTLGYTF	TGTGCCAGCAGTTCCCTAAGGGGGGGGACCCTCGGCTACACCTTC
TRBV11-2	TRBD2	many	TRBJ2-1	CASSSSGGAGNEQFF	TGTGCCAGCAGCTCTAGCGGGGGGGCCGGTAATGAGCAGTTCTTC
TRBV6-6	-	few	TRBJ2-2	CASRRMSTGELFF	TGTGCCAGCAGACGTATGTCCACCGGGGAGCTGTTTTTT
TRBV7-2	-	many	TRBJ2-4	CASSLDRQVGIQYF	TGTGCCAGCAGCTTAGACCGACAGGTCGGCATTCAGTACTTC
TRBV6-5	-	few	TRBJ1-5	CASSPLGGPQHF	TGTGCCAGCAGCCCCTTAGGAGGCCCCCAGCATTTT
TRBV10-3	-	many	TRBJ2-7	CAIRAGLSSYEQYF	TGTGCCATCAGGGCGGGTCTAAGCTCCTACGAGCAGTACTTC
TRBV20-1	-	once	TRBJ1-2	CSAIEGGVGYTF	TGCAGTGCCATAGAGGGGGGCGTGGGCTACACCTTC
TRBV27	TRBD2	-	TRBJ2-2	CASSLLGGDNTGELFF	TGTGCCAGCAGTCTACTGGGAGGGGATAACACCGGGGAGCTGTTTTTT
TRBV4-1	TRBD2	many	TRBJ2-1	CASSQGGLAGGQNEQFF	TGCGCCAGCAGCCAAGGAGGGCTAGCGGGGGGTCAGAATGAGCAGTTCTTC
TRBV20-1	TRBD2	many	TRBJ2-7	CSASLGLAYEQYF	TGCAGTGCTAGTTTGGGACTAGCCTACGAGCAGTACTTC
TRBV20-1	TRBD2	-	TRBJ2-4	CSARGLQLADKNIQYF	TGCAGTGCTAGGGGGCTCCAACTAGCGGACAAAAACATTCAGTACTTC
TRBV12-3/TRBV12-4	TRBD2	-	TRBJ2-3	CASSLATWRGLTSGITDTQYF	TGTGCCAGCAGTTTAGCAACTTGGAGGGGCCTGACTAGCGGGATAACAGATACGCAGTATTTT
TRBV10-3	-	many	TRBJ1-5	CAISEWSRTERPYSNQPQHF	TGTGCCATCAGTGAATGGTCTCGGACAGAACGCCCCTATAGCAATCAGCCCCAGCATTTT
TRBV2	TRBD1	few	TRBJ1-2	CASFPQGRGQDGYTF	TGTGCCAGCTTTCCGCAGGGCAGGGGGCAGGATGGCTACACCTTC
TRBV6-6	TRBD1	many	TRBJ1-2	CASSPRTGGFYNYGYTF	TGTGCCAGCAGTCCCCGGACAGGGGGCTTCTACAACTATGGCTACACCTTC
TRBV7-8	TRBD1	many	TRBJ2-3	CASSSFPRQGAYTQYF	TGTGCCAGCAGCTCATTCCCCCGACAGGGGGCCTATACGCAGTATTTT
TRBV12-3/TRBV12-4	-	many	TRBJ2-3	CASSPLLVGGAPDTQYF	TGTGCCAGCAGTCCCCTGTTGGTTGGGGGGGCCCCGGATACGCAGTATTTT
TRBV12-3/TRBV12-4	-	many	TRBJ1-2	CASRPPGTPKGYTF	TGTGCCAGCAGGCCTCCCGGGACTCCTAAAGGCTACACCTTC
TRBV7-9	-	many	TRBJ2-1	CASSQVNREQFF	TGTGCCAGCAGCCAGGTAAACCGGGAGCAGTTCTTC
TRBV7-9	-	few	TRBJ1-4	CASSLFAGALRGNEKLFF	TGTGCCAGCAGCTTATTTGCGGGGGCCCTGAGGGGTAATGAAAAACTGTTTTTT
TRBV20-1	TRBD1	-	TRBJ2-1	CSVQGELDDNEQFF	TGCAGTGTCCAGGGGGAACTGGATGACAATGAGCAGTTCTTC
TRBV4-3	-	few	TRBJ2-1	CASSQAGGSSYSEQFF	TGCGCCAGCAGCCAAGCTGGGGGGAGCTCCTACAGTGAGCAGTTCTTC
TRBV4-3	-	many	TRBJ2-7	CASSPWHLENEQYF	TGCGCCAGCAGCCCTTGGCATTTAGAGAACGAGCAGTACTTC
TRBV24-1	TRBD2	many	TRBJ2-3	CATSDRTSGRVTDTQYF	TGTGCCACCAGTGACCGGACTAGCGGGAGGGTAACAGATACGCAGTATTTT
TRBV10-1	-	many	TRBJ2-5	CASSDSRGGVETQYF	TGCGCCAGCAGTGACTCTAGAGGGGGGGTTGAGACCCAGTACTTC
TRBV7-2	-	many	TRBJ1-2	CASSLVLGDSYGYTF	TGTGCCAGCAGCTTAGTTCTCGGAGATTCTTATGGCTACACCTTC
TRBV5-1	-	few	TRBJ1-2	CASSLSGEGYGYTF	TGCGCCAGCAGCTTGTCCGGTGAGGGCTATGGCTACACCTTC
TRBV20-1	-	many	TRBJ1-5	CSARDAGGNQPQHF	TGCAGTGCTAGAGATGCAGGGGGCAATCAGCCCCAGCATTTT
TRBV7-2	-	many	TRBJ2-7	CASSSTGGTSYEQYF	TGTGCCAGCAGCTCGACGGGGGGCACCTCCTACGAGCAGTACTTC
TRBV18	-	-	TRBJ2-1	CASSATLQGLAYNEQFF	TGTGCCAGCTCAGCAACCTTACAGGGTCTGGCTTACAATGAGCAGTTCTTC
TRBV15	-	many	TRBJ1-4	CATSREGGPANEKLFF	TGTGCCACCAGCAGAGAAGGGGGGCCGGCTAATGAAAAACTGTTTTTT
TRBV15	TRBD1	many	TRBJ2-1	CATSRDPGTGQFF	TGTGCCACCAGCAGAGACCCGGGGACAGGGCAGTTCTTC